Listed here are 15 T cell receptor beta chains from one sample, sequenced in a study of blood T cell repertoires in COVID-19. TCRdb's table, derived via immunoSEQ multiplex PCR, lists solely in-frame clones and lacks some. The table includes tens of thousands of clones, roughly 90% detected once. The specimen sequenced was peripheral blood. The receptors stem from a human donor in a cohort sampled during active COVID-19.

CDR3 sequence reads: CASSNVEKLFF. The CDR3 nucleotides read TGTGCCAGCAGTAATGTAGAAAAACTGTTTTTT. The chain is built from TRBV28 and TRBJ1-4; no reliable D call. The CDR3 spans 11 residues. Germline V gene data show CDR1 as MDHEN and CDR2 as SYDVKM. Trimming shortened V by 5 bases and J by 8 bases, and 6 bases separated the two germline ends.

This clone has just a few counts. The chain employs TRBV15 and TRBJ1-5, with 8 bases matching TRBD1. The V gene end was trimmed by 1 base and the J gene end by 6 bases; junction bases not matched to a gene: 8. The CDR3 runs to 16 residues. CDR1 and CDR2 from the germline V gene are LNHNV and YYDKDF (reference sequence). CDR3 sequence: CATSRARGQGGQPQHF. The DNA for the CDR3 is TGTGCCACCAGCAGAGCCAGGGGGCAGGGCGGTCAGCCCCAGCATTTT.

About this clone: Other DNA sequences of this sample code for an identical CDR3. The chain joins TRBV7-2 to TRBJ2-5; D is perhaps TRBD2 (5 bases). There are 13 residues in the CDR3. Looked up from germline, CDR1 is SGHTA and CDR2 is FQGNSA. V was clipped by 4 bases and J by 5 bases, with 11 bases between them. CDR3 loop: CASSSDRGETQYF. The CDR3 nucleotides are TGTGCCAGCAGCTCCGATAGAGGGGAGACCCAGTACTTC.

The chain recombines TRBV28 with TRBJ1-2, with TRBD1 matching over 7 bases. Per germline, CDR1 MDHEN and CDR2 SYDVKM. This CDR3 comprises 14 residues. The V segment lost 5 bases and the J segment 2 bases; nucleotides outside the gene matches: 5. CDR3 bases: TGTGCCAGCAGTACGGGACAGTCAAACTATGGCTACACCTTC. Translation gives CASSTGQSNYGYTF.

The chain combines TRBV19 with TRBJ2-2; tentative D call: TRBD1 (6 bases). This CDR3 has 18 amino acids. The V end was cut by 3 bases, the J end by 7 bases, with 24 bases between. Germline lookup yields CDR1 LNHDA and CDR2 SQIVND (reference sequence). The CDR3 DNA follows: TGTGCCAGTAGTATTGAGGCGAGGGGGACGTTCGATGGCGGGGAGCTGTTTTTT. Protein: CASSIEARGTFDGGELFF.

This clone has a single count. The chain links TRBV9 to TRBJ2-1, with D uncertain. The CDR3 is 13 amino acids. The V gene lost 0 bases and the J gene lost 15 bases, with 16 bases spanning the gap. CDR1 and CDR2 (germline): SGDLS, YYNGEE. The CDR3 here is CASSVDQVELMFF. In DNA form, the CDR3 reads TGTGCCAGCAGCGTAGACCAAGTGGAGTTAATGTTCTTC.

This chain joins TRBV9 and TRBJ2-5; possibly TRBD2 for D (5 bases). This CDR3 is 15 amino acids long. Looked up from germline, CDR1 is SGDLS and CDR2 is YYNGEE. V gave up 4 bases and J gave up 3 bases, with 16 bases separating them. The CDR3 bases are TGTGCCAGCAGCCGACACGACTACTCTAAAGAGACCCAGTACTTC. This codes for CASSRHDYSKETQYF.

The chain links TRBV27 to TRBJ2-5, with D possibly TRBD2 on 6 matching bases. The germline V gene has CDR1 MNHEY and CDR2 SMNVEV (reference sequence). The CDR3 has 16 residues. V was pared by 1 base and J by 5 bases, with 17 bases between. The CDR3 protein is CASSLYSGTPRETQYF. CDR3 bases: TGTGCCAGCAGTTTATATTCCGGGACTCCGAGGGAGACCCAGTACTTC.

The chain recombines TRBV15 with TRBJ2-2; 9 bases line up with TRBD2. The CDR3 length is 17 residues. V shed 0 bases and J 4 bases; nucleotides not matched to a gene: 6. Germline V CDR1 and CDR2: LNHNV, YYDKDF (reference sequence). The CDR3 is CATSRDSSGRITGELFF. CDR3 in DNA: TGTGCCACCAGCAGAGATAGTAGCGGGAGAATCACCGGGGAGCTGTTTTTT.

This chain's CDR3 is CSVEDGPGTSGNNEQFF. CDR3 in DNA: TGCAGCGTTGAAGACGGCCCTGGGACTAGCGGGAACAATGAGCAGTTCTTC. The chain recombines TRBV29-1 with TRBJ2-1; 13 bases line up with TRBD2. The CDR3 length is 17 residues. The junction had 7 bases not matched to a gene; V was cut back by 0 bases and J by 5 bases. Germline CDR1 and CDR2: SQVTM and ANQGSEA.

Notes on this clone: The junction and the germline gene differ at one end; a read error may be behind it. The rearrangement joins TRBV2 to TRBJ1-6; 8 bases match TRBD1. Germline V gives CDR1 SNHLY, CDR2 FYNNEI. This CDR3 spans 14 amino acids. CDR3 nucleotide sequence: TGTGCAAGCAGACAGGGGATGTTGGATTCACCCCTCCACTTT. Its translation: CASRQGMLDSPLHF. The variable domain in full, completed from reference TRBV2 and TRBJ1-6, reads EPEVTQTPSHQVTQMGQEVILRCVPISNHLYFYWYRQILGQKVEFLVSFYNNEISEKSEIFDDQFSVERPDGSNFTLKIRSTKLEDSAMYFCASRQGMLDSPLHFGNGTRLTVT.

The CDR3 reads CASSKTGWKGYTF. The CDR3 bases are TGTGCCAGCTCTAAGACAGGGTGGAAGGGCTACACCTTC. V is TRBV21-1 and J is TRBJ1-2; the D call TRBD1 from the table was never checked on the DNA. TRBV21-1 is labeled a pseudogene. The CDR3 is made up of 13 amino acids.

This clone was picked up a small number of times. This chain joins TRBV7-8 and TRBJ2-5; no clear D. This CDR3 region has 16 residues. With 9 bases removed from V and 5 bases from J, the gap between germline ends came to 25 bases. The germline CDR1 and CDR2 sequences are SGHVS and FQNEAQ. The CDR3 DNA reads TGTGCCAGTGTGATAAGATCAGCGAGAGGTTGGGAGACCCAGTACTTC. As protein: CASVIRSARGWETQYF.

The chain links TRBV7-2 to TRBJ2-1, with a tentative D call TRBD2 (5 bases). CDR3 size: 16 residues. Germline values: CDR1 SGHTA, CDR2 FQGNSA. V gave up 5 bases and J gave up 0 bases, with 14 bases separating them. The CDR3 region is CASSPAGLSSYNEQFF. As DNA, the CDR3 is TGTGCCAGCAGCCCGGCCGGACTCTCCTCCTACAATGAGCAGTTCTTC.

This clone was seen more than once but under ten times. The chain links TRBV5-1 to TRBJ1-2; possibly TRBD1 for D (5 bases). Between the trimmed V and J ends, which lost 4 bases and 4 bases, there was a span of 11 bases. Per the germline V gene, CDR1 is SGHRS and CDR2 is YFSETQ. The CDR3 is 13 amino acids. For the CDR3, the DNA is TGCGCCAGCAGCCGAACCGACAGCTATGGCTACACCTTC. This codes for CASSRTDSYGYTF.